The 2 T cell receptor beta chains listed next were all sequenced from one sample in a study of blood T cell repertoires in COVID-19. The assay was immunoSEQ multiplex PCR, and TCRdb's table has in-frame clones only and misses some. The sample lists hundreds of thousands of clones; about 81% were seen once. The sequenced sample consisted of peripheral blood. These receptors originate from a woman in her sixties with active or convalescent COVID-19.

V gene TRBV11-2 combines with J gene TRBJ1-2, with TRBD1 matching 9 bases. The J segment lost 7 bases and the V segment lost 0 bases, leaving 3 bases of the junction unmatched. This CDR3 comprises 14 residues. Germline V gene lookup returns CDR1 SGHAT and CDR2 FQNNGV. CDR3 protein: CASSLEQGAPGYTF. The CDR3 DNA is TGTGCCAGCAGCTTAGAACAGGGGGCGCCTGGCTACACCTTC.

This chain joins TRBV2 and TRBJ2-3, with 10 bases identical to TRBD2. CDR1 and CDR2 from the germline V gene are SNHLY and FYNNEI. V was clipped by 4 bases and J by 5 bases; unmatched bases: 9. The CDR3 runs to 16 residues. The CDR3 is CASSAQRGGRGDTQYF. In DNA form, the CDR3 reads TGTGCCAGCAGTGCTCAGCGGGGGGGCCGAGGAGATACGCAGTATTTT.